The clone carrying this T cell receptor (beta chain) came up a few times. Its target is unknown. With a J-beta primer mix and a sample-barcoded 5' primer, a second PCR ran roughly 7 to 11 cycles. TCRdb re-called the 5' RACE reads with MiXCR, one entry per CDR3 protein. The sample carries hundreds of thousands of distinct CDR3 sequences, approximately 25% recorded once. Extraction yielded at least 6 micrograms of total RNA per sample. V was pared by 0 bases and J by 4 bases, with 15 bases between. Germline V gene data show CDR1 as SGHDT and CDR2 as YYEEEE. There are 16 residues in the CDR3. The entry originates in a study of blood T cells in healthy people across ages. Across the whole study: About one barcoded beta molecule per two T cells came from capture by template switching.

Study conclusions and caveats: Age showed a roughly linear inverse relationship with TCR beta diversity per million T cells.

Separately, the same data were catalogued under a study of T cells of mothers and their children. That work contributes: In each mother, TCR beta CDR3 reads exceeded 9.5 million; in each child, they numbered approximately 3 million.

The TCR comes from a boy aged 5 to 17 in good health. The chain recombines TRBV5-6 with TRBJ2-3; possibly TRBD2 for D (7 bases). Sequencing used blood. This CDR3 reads CASSLGLGGGADTQYF. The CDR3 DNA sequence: TGTGCCAGCAGCTTGGGGCTCGGAGGGGGGGCAGATACGCAGTATTTT.